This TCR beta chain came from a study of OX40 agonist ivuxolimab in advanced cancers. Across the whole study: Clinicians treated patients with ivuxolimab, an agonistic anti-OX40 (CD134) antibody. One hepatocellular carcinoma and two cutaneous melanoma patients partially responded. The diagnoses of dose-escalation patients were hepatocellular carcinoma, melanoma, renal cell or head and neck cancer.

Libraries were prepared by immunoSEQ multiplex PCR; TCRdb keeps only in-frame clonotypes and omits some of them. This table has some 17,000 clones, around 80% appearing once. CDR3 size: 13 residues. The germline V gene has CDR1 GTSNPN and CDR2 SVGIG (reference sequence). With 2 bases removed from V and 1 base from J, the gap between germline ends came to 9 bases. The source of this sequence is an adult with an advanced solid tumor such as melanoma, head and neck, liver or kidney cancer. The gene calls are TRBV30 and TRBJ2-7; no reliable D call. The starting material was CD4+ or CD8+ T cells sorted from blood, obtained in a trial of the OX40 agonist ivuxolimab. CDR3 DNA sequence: TGTGCCTGGAGTCGTCAGGCATCCTACGAGCAGTACTTC. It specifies CAWSRQASYEQYF.